Presented here are 25 T cell receptor beta chains from one specimen sequenced in a study of control samples from healthy donors and cancer patients. Libraries were prepared by immunoSEQ multiplex PCR; TCRdb keeps only in-frame clonotypes and omits some of them. The repertoire has under 150,000 clones, about 91% of them found once; the top ten carry around 3.3%. Material for sequencing was blood. These receptors all stem from a man aged 35 to 55 in good health.

J is TRBJ2-7 and V is TRBV7-8; D is undetermined. Trimming removed 1 base at V and 0 bases at J, with 10 bases between. CDR3 size: 15 residues. Germline V gene lookup returns CDR1 SGHVS and CDR2 FQNEAQ. DNA of the CDR3: TGTGCCAGCAGCTTAGGTTGGACCAGCTCCTACGAGCAGTACTTC. Translating gives CASSLGWTSSYEQYF.

The V gene is TRBV27, the J gene TRBJ1-2; D is unresolved. CDR1 and CDR2 from the germline V gene are MNHEY and SMNVEV (reference sequence). CDR3 size: 16 residues. Trimming took off 3 bases at V and 5 bases at J, with 19 bases between the two ends. Here the CDR3 reads CASSLAGRGSQYGYTF. For the CDR3, the DNA is TGTGCCAGCAGTTTGGCTGGTCGTGGGTCCCAGTATGGCTACACCTTC.

V and J are TRBV5-1 and TRBJ2-2; D gene ambiguous. Germline CDR1 and CDR2: SGHRS and YFSETQ. The CDR3 loop spans 12 amino acids. V was cut by 4 bases and J by 6 bases, with 7 bases left in between. CDR3 in amino acids: CASSLGAGELFF. The CDR3 bases are TGCGCCAGCAGCCTTGGGGCCGGGGAGCTGTTTTTT.

The rearrangement joins TRBV2 to TRBJ2-1, with TRBD2 matching over 8 bases. The CDR3 is made up of 14 amino acids. The V gene end was trimmed by 4 bases and the J gene end by 5 bases; junction bases not matched to a gene: 4. Germline loops: CDR1 SNHLY, CDR2 FYNNEI. DNA of the CDR3: TGTGCCAGCAGTGTGACGGGGGGGAACAATGAGCAGTTCTTC. It translates to CASSVTGGNNEQFF. The whole variable domain, filled in from reference TRBV2 and TRBJ2-1, reads EPEVTQTPSHQVTQMGQEVILRCVPISNHLYFYWYRQILGQKVEFLVSFYNNEISEKSEIFDDQFSVERPDGSNFTLKIRSTKLEDSAMYFCASSVTGGNNEQFFGPGTRLTVL.

In this sample, this clone turned up once. This chain links TRBV7-3 with TRBJ1-3; D not resolved. Germline V gives CDR1 SGHTA, CDR2 FQGTGA. The CDR3 loop spans 16 amino acids. V dropped 5 bases and J dropped 2 bases, with 16 bases sitting between them. The CDR3 loop reads CASSPLGGRAGNTIYF. CDR3 coding DNA: TGTGCCAGCAGCCCTCTTGGCGGGAGAGCTGGAAACACCATATATTTT.

Worth noting for this clone: Other DNA sequences of this sample code for an identical CDR3. The rearrangement uses TRBV29-1 and TRBJ1-1; D is unclear. Germline V gene sequence: CDR1 SQVTM, CDR2 ANQGSEA. CDR3 length: 12 amino acids. The V and J ends lost 5 bases and 4 bases respectively, with 11 bases between them. Here the CDR3 DNA reads TGCAGCGTTTCTACCCGGGGCACTGAAGCTTTCTTT. Encoded protein: CSVSTRGTEAFF.

This clone was detected only once. The chain is built from TRBV11-3 and TRBJ1-3; D perhaps matches TRBD1 (5 bases). The V end lost 0 bases, the J end lost 2 bases, and 8 bases lay between the germline ends. Germline CDR1 reads SGHNT; CDR2 reads YENEEA. The CDR3 contains 15 residues. CDR3 coding DNA: TGTGCCAGCAGCTTAGACCCAGGGCCTGGAAACACCATATATTTT. Translating it yields CASSLDPGPGNTIYF.

The chain recombines TRBV9 with TRBJ2-7; D could derive from TRBD1 or TRBD2 (5 bases each). There are 14 residues in the CDR3. CDR1 and CDR2 from the germline V gene are SGDLS and YYNGEE. Trimming cost V 0 bases and J 6 bases, with 13 bases left between them. The CDR3, as DNA: TGTGCCAGCAGCGTAGTGGCAGGGCGGGTCGAGCAGTACTTC. Translated, it gives CASSVVAGRVEQYF.

Only one count was recorded for this clone. The chain employs TRBV18 and TRBJ1-1; D is unresolved. This CDR3 is built from 13 residues. V lost 6 bases, J lost 5 bases, and 13 bases lay in between. Germline V gene data show CDR1 as KGHSH and CDR2 as LQKENI. The CDR3 DNA reads as TGTGCCAGCTCCCCAGACATGGATACTGAAGCTTTCTTT. Residues: CASSPDMDTEAFF.

This chain links TRBV9 with TRBJ2-2, with D possibly being TRBD2 (6 bases). The length of the CDR3 is 15 residues. Germline V CDR1 and CDR2: SGDLS, YYNGEE. V shed 0 bases and J shed 7 bases, with 13 bases lying between them. The CDR3 sequence is CASSVASGSVGELFF. The CDR3 DNA reads as TGTGCCAGCAGCGTAGCCAGCGGGTCGGTCGGGGAGCTGTTTTTT.

The chain is built from TRBV19 and TRBJ1-1, with a weak D call TRBD1 (6 bases). The CDR3 covers 12 residues. Looked up from germline, CDR1 is LNHDA and CDR2 is SQIVND (reference sequence). Trimming cost V 5 bases and J 8 bases, with 12 bases left between them. The CDR3 spells CASSPRGGEAFF. For the CDR3, the DNA is TGTGCCAGTAGTCCTAGAGGGGGAGAAGCTTTCTTT.

In nucleotides, the CDR3 is TGTGCCATCAGTGAGTCGGGTGGGGAGATAGGCTACACCTTC. Translation gives CAISESGGEIGYTF. This sequence joins TRBV10-3 and TRBJ1-2; D gene uncertain. There are 14 residues in the CDR3. Germline CDR1 reads ENHRY; CDR2 reads SYGVKD. Trimming took 0 bases from V and 8 from J, leaving 13 bases between them.

This clone was counted between two and nine times. The chain couples TRBV13 to TRBJ1-1, with D possibly matching TRBD1 (5 bases). The V gene lost 5 bases and the J gene lost 7 bases, with 14 bases spanning the gap. Germline loops: CDR1 PRHDT, CDR2 FYEKMQ (reference sequence). The CDR3 is made up of 13 amino acids. The CDR3 is CASSRPGGNEAFF. The CDR3 DNA follows: TGTGCCAGCAGCCGTCCCGGGGGTAATGAAGCTTTCTTT.

The J gene is TRBJ2-3, the V gene TRBV19, with 10 positions matching TRBD2. With 4 bases clipped from V and 2 bases from J, the junction kept 6 bases outside the gene matches. The CDR3 totals 16 residues. Germline V gene sequence: CDR1 LNHDA, CDR2 SQIVND (reference sequence). DNA of the CDR3: TGTGCCAGTAGTAGGGTAGCGGGGGGCAACACAGATACGCAGTATTTT. Protein sequence: CASSRVAGGNTDTQYF.

CDR3 nucleotide sequence: TGTGCCAGTAGTCCCAGGACTAGCGGGGTTAATGAGCAGTTCTTC. Encoded protein: CASSPRTSGVNEQFF. The chain is built from TRBV19 and TRBJ2-1; 12 bases agree with TRBD2. V shed 5 bases, J shed 7 bases, and the junction held 6 bases outside the gene matches. The CDR3 has 15 residues. In germline, CDR1 is LNHDA, CDR2 SQIVND (reference sequence). The variable domain in full, with the rest retrieved from reference TRBV19 and TRBJ2-1, is DGGITQSPKYLFRKEGQNVTLSCEQNLNHDAMYWYRQDPGQGLRLIYYSQIVNDFQKGDIAEGYSVSREKKESFPLTVTSAQKNPTAFYLCASSPRTSGVNEQFFGPGTRLTVL.

This chain joins TRBV28 and TRBJ1-2, with TRBD1 identical over 7 bases. Germline lookup yields CDR1 MDHEN and CDR2 SYDVKM. Trimming cost V 6 bases and J 3 bases; bases outside gene matches: 4. This CDR3 has 13 amino acids. CDR3 amino acids: CASRQGGHYGYTF. The CDR3 nucleotides are TGTGCCAGCAGGCAGGGGGGACACTATGGCTACACCTTC.

The chain joins TRBV10-2 to TRBJ2-5, with TRBD2 matching over 8 bases. Germline V gene lookup returns CDR1 WSHSY and CDR2 SAAADI. V shed 4 bases and J 5 bases; nucleotides not matched to a gene: 9. The CDR3 runs to 15 residues. Written as DNA, the CDR3 is TGCGCCAGCAGTGGAAACGGGGGGGCCCGGGAGACCCAGTACTTC. Its translation is CASSGNGGARETQYF.

In its sample, this clone was seen a few times. The chain combines TRBV7-2 with TRBJ1-4, with D perhaps matching TRBD1 (5 bases). The CDR3 loop spans 15 amino acids. Trimming took off 2 bases at V and 3 bases at J, with 10 bases between the two ends. CDR1 and CDR2 from the germline V gene are SGHTA and FQGNSA. The CDR3 region is CASSLNGAANEKLFF. The DNA for the CDR3 is TGTGCCAGCAGCTTAAATGGGGCGGCTAATGAAAAACTGTTTTTT.

The rearrangement joins TRBV7-9 to TRBJ1-1, with D tentatively TRBD1 (6 bases). V lost 4 bases and J 7 bases, leaving 16 bases between the germline ends. CDR3 length equals 14 residues. Germline CDR1 is SEHNR and CDR2 is FQNEAQ (reference sequence). In DNA, the CDR3 is TGTGCCAGCAGCTCAGAACAGGGCTTCGGTGAAGCTTTCTTT. Encoded protein: CASSSEQGFGEAFF.

The chain has TRBV3-1 (or the pseudogene TRBV3-2) and TRBJ2-5; 12 bases match TRBD2. The germline V gene encodes CDR1 LGHDT and CDR2 YNNKEL (reference sequence). This CDR3 comprises 16 residues. V was clipped by 1 base and J by 5 bases; unmatched bases: 5. The CDR3 nucleotides read TGTGCCAGCAGCCAAGGGGGACTAGCGGGTCTGGAGACCCAGTACTTC. Translation gives CASSQGGLAGLETQYF.

V is TRBV6-6 and J is TRBJ2-1; D call uncertain. The CDR3 runs to 13 residues. CDR1 is MNHNY, CDR2 SVGAGI, per germline (reference sequence). CDR3 in DNA: TGTGCGAGTAAATACGGATTGAACAATGAGCAGTTCTTC. This encodes CASKYGLNNEQFF.

This clone appeared a few times. The V and J genes are TRBV9 and TRBJ1-1, with D possibly TRBD1 on 5 matching bases. This CDR3 region has 15 residues. Germline CDR1 is SGDLS and CDR2 is YYNGEE. V was shortened by 4 bases and J by 0 bases, with 13 bases between the two germline ends. CDR3 DNA: TGTGCCAGCAGCCCGCGGGACGGAATGAACACTGAAGCTTTCTTT. This codes for CASSPRDGMNTEAFF. The whole variable domain, remainder taken from reference TRBV9 and TRBJ1-1, is DSGVTQTPKHLITATGQRVTLRCSPRSGDLSVYWYQQSLDQGLQFLIQYYNGEERAKGNILERFSAQQFPDLHSELNLSSLELGDSALYFCASSPRDGMNTEAFFGQGTRLTVV.

The rearrangement joins TRBV27 to TRBJ1-2; 9 nucleotides agree with TRBD1. The ends lost 6 bases at V and 7 bases at J; junction bases unmatched: 15. Germline V lookup: CDR1 MNHEY, CDR2 SMNVEV (reference sequence). The CDR3 spans 16 residues. CDR3: CASRGGTGRLRSGYTF. CDR3 in DNA: TGTGCCAGCAGGGGAGGGACAGGGAGGCTTAGAAGTGGCTACACCTTC.

CDR3 amino acids: CASSLTRAKNIQYF. The CDR3 DNA sequence: TGTGCCAGCAGCTTAACTAGAGCCAAAAACATTCAGTACTTC. The chain employs TRBV7-8 and TRBJ2-4; the D gene is possibly TRBD2 (5 bases). CDR1 and CDR2 from the germline V gene are SGHVS and FQNEAQ. Trimming cost V 2 bases and J 0 bases, with 5 bases left between them. The CDR3 is made up of 14 amino acids.

Points on this clone: Other DNA sequences of this sample code for an identical CDR3. The chain carries TRBV18 and TRBJ1-5; TRBD1 aligns across 8 bases. The CDR3 spans 14 residues. J lost 7 bases, V lost 2 bases, and 4 bases had no gene match. Looked up from germline, CDR1 is KGHSH and CDR2 is LQKENI. The DNA for the CDR3 is TGTGCCAGCTCACCAGGGACAGGTAACCAGCCCCAGCATTTT. As protein: CASSPGTGNQPQHF.